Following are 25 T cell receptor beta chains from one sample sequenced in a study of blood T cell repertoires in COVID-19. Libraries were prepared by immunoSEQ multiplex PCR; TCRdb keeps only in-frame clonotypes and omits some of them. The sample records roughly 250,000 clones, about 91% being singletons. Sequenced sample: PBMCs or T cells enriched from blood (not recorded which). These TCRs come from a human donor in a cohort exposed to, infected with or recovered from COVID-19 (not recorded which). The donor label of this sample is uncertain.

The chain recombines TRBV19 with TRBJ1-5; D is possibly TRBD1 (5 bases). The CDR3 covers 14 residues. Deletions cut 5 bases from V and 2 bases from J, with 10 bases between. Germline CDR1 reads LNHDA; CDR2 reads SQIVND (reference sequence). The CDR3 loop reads CASSLAGGNQPQHF. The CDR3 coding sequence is TGTGCCAGTAGTCTCGCGGGGGGCAATCAGCCCCAGCATTTT.

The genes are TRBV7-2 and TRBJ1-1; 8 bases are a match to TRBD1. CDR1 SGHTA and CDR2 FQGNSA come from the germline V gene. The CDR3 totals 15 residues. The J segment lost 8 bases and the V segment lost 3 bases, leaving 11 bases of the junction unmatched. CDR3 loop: CASSFIGQGVGEAFF. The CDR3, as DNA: TGTGCCAGCAGCTTCATAGGACAGGGAGTGGGGGAAGCTTTCTTT. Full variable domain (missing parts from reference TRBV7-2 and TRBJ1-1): GAGVSQSPSNKVTEKGKDVELRCDPISGHTALYWYRQSLGQGLEFLIYFQGNSAPDKSGLPSDRFSAERTGGSVSTLTIQRTQQEDSAVYLCASSFIGQGVGEAFFGQGTRLTVV.

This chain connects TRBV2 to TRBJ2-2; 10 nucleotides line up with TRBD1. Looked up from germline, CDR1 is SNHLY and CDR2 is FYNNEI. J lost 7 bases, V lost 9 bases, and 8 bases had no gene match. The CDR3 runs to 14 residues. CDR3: CASHPGQGIGELFF. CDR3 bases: TGTGCCAGTCACCCGGGACAGGGGATCGGGGAGCTGTTTTTT.

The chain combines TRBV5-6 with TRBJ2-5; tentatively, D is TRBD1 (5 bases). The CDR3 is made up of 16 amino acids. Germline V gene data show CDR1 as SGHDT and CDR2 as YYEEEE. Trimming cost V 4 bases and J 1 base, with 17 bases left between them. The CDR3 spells CASSPPSGRGQETQYF. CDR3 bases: TGTGCCAGCAGCCCCCCTAGTGGAAGGGGCCAAGAGACCCAGTACTTC.

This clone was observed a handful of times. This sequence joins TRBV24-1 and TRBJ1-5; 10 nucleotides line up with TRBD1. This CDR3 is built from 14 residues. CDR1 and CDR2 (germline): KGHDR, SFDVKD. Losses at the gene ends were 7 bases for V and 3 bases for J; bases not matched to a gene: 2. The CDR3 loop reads CATRGTGANQPQHF. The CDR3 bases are TGTGCCACCAGAGGGACAGGGGCCAATCAGCCCCAGCATTTT.

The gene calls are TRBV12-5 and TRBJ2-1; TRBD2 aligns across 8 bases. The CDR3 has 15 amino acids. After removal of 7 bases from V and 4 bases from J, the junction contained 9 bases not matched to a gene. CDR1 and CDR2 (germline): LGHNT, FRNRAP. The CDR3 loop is CASAPSGGTYNEQFF. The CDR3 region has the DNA TGTGCTAGTGCCCCCAGCGGGGGTACATACAATGAGCAGTTCTTC.

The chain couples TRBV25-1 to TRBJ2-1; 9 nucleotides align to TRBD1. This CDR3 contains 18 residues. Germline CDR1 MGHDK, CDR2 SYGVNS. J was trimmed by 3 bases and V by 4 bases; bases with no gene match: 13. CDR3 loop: CASSGEGTGKVVYNEQFF. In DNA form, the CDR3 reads TGTGCCAGCAGTGGTGAAGGGACAGGGAAGGTGGTCTACAATGAGCAGTTCTTC.

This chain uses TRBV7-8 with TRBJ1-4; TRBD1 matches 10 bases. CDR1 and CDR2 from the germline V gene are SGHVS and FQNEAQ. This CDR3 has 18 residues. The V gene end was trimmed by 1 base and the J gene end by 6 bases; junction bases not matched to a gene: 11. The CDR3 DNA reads TGTGCCAGCAGCTTAGTCCCGGGACAGGGGAGGTTAGATGAAAAACTGTTTTTT. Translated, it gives CASSLVPGQGRLDEKLFF.

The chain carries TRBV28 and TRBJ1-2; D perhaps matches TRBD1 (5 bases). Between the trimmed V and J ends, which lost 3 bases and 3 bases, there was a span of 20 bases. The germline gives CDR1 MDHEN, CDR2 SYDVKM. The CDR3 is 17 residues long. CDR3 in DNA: TGTGCCAGCAGTTTGTTGGCCGGGGGGTTCGTGTACTATGGCTACACCTTC. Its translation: CASSLLAGGFVYYGYTF.

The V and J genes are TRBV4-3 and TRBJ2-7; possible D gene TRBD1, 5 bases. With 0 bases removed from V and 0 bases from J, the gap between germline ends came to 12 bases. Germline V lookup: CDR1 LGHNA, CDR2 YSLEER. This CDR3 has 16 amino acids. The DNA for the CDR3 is TGCGCCAGCAGCCAAGAAGGGTGGCAGGGCTCCTACGAGCAGTACTTC. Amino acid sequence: CASSQEGWQGSYEQYF.

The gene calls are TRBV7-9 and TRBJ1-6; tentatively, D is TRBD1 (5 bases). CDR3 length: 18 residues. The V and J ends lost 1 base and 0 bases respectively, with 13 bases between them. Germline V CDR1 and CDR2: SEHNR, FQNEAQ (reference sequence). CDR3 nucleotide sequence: TGTGCCAGCAGCTTAGGGGGGGGTCCTAGCTCCTATAATTCACCCCTCCACTTT. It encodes CASSLGGGPSSYNSPLHF.

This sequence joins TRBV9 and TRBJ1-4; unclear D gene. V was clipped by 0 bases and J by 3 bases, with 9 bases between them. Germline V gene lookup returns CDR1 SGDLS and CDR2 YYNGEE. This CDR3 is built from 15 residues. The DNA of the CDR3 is TGTGCCAGCAGCGTAGGAGGAAGTTCTAATGAAAAACTGTTTTTT. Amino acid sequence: CASSVGGSSNEKLFF.

The CDR3: CASSPRQQNTEAFF. CDR3 in DNA: TGTGCCAGCTCACCACGACAACAGAACACTGAAGCTTTCTTT. This sequence joins TRBV18 and TRBJ1-1; no firm D call. V dropped 1 base and J dropped 1 base, with 7 bases sitting between them. The germline gives CDR1 KGHSH, CDR2 LQKENI. This CDR3 has 14 residues.

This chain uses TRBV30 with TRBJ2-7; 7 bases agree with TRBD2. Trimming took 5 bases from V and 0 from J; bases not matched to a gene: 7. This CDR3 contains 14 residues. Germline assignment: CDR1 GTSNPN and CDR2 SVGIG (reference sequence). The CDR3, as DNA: TGTGCCTGGCGTTTCCGGGACTACTCCTACGAGCAGTACTTC. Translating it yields CAWRFRDYSYEQYF.

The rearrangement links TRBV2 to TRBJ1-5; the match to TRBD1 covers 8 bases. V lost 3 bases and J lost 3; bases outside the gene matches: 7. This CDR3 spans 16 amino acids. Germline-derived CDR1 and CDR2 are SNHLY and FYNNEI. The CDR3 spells CASSDGAGGTNQPQHF. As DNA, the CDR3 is TGTGCCAGCAGTGATGGTGCAGGGGGCACCAATCAGCCCCAGCATTTT.

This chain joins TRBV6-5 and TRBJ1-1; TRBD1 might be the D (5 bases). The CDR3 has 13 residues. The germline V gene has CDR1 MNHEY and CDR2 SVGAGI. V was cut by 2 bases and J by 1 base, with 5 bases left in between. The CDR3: CASSYTGNTEAFF. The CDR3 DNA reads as TGTGCCAGCAGTTACACAGGGAACACTGAAGCTTTCTTT.

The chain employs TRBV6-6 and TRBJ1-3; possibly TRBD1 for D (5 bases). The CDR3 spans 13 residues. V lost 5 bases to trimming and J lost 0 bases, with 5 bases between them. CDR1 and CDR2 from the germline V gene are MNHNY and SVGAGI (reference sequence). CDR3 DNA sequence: TGTGCCAGCAGTACAGGCTCTGGAAACACCATATATTTT. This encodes CASSTGSGNTIYF.

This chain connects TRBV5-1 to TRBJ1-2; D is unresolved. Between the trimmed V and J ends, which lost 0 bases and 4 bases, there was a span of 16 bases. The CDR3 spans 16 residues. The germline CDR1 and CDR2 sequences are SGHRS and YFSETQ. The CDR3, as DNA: TGCGCCAGCAGCTTGGGATCCAGACTCAGCGGCTATGGCTACACCTTC. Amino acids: CASSLGSRLSGYGYTF.

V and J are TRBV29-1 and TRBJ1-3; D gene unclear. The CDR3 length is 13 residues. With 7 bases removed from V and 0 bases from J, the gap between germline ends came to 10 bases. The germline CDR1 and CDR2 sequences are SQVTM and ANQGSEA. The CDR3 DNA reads TGCAGCGCTGCCGAGGGCTCTGGAAACACCATATATTTT. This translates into CSAAEGSGNTIYF.

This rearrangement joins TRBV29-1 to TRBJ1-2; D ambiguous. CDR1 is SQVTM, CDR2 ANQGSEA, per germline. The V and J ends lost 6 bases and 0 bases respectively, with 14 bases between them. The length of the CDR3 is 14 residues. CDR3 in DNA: TGCAGCGTCGGAATCAGAGGATCTAACTATGGCTACACCTTC. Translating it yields CSVGIRGSNYGYTF.

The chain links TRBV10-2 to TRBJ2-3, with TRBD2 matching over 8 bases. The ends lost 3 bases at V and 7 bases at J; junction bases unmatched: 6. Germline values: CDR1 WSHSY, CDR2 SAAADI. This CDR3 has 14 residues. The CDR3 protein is CASSEGGGTNTQYF. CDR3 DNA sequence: TGCGCCAGCAGTGAAGGCGGGGGGACAAATACGCAGTATTTT.

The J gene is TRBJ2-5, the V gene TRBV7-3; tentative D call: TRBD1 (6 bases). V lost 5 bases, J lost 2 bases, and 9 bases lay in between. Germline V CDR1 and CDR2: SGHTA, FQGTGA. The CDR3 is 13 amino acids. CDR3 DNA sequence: TGTGCCAGCAGCCCCGGGACACAAGAGACCCAGTACTTC. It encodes CASSPGTQETQYF.

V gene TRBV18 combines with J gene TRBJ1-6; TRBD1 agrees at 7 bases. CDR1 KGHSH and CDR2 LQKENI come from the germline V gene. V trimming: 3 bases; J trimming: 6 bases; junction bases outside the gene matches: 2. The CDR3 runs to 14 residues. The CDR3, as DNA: TGTGCCAGCTCACCCCGGGACAGTAATTCACCCCTCCACTTT. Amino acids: CASSPRDSNSPLHF. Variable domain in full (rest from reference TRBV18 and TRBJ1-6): NAGVMQNPRHLVRRRGQEARLRCSPMKGHSHVYWYRQLPEEGLKFMVYLQKENIIDESGMPKERFSAEFPKEGPSILRIQQVVRGDSAAYFCASSPRDSNSPLHFGNGTRLTVT.

The CDR3 sequence: CASSLGQDTEAFF. The CDR3 DNA follows: TGTGCCAGCAGCTTAGGGCAGGACACTGAAGCTTTCTTT. The chain employs TRBV11-2 and TRBJ1-1; D uncertain. Trimming pared 1 base from V and 3 bases from J, leaving 6 bases between. In germline, CDR1 is SGHAT, CDR2 FQNNGV. The CDR3 spans 13 residues.

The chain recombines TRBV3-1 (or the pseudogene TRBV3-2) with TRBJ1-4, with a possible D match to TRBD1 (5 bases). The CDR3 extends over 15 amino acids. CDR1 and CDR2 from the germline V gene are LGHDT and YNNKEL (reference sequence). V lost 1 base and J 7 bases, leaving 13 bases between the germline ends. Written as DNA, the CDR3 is TGTGCCAGCAGCCAAGCAGGGAGGTTGCGTGAAAAACTGTTTTTT. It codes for CASSQAGRLREKLFF.